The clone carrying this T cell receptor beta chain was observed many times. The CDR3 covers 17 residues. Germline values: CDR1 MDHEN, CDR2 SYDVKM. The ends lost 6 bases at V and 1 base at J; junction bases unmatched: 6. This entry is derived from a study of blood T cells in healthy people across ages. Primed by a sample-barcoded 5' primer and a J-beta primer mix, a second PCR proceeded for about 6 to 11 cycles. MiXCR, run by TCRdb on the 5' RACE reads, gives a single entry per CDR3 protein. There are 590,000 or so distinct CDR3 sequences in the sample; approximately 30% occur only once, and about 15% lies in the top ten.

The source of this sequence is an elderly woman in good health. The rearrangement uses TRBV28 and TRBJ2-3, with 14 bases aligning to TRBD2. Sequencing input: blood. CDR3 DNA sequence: TGTGCCAGCAGACCGGGGGGACTAGCGGGGGGCACAGATACGCAGTATTTT. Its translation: CASRPGGLAGGTDTQYF.